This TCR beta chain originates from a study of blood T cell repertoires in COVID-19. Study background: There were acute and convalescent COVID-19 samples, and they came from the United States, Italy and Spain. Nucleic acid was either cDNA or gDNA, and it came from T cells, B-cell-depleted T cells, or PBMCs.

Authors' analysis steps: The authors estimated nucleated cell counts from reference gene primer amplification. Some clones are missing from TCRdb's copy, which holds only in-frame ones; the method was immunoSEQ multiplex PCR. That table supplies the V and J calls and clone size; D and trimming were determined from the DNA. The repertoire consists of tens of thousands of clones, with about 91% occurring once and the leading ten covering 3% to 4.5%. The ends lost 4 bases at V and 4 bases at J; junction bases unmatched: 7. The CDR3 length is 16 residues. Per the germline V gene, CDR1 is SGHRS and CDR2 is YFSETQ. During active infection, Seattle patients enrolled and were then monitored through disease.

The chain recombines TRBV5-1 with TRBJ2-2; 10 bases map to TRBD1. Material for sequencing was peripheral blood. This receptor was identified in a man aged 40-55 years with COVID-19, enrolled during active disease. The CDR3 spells CASSTGQGGGTGELFF. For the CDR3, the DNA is TGCGCCAGCAGCACCGGACAGGGGGGTGGCACCGGGGAGCTGTTTTTT.